This TCR beta chain was sequenced for a study of human T cells and chemical hapten exposure (dated by TCRdb to the early 2020s). About the investigation overall: For sensitization, 2% DPC in acetone was applied to a roughly 2 cm by roughly 2 cm area of upper inner arm skin. Libraries were combined into a pool for sequencing, and differences in TCR yield between samples came mainly from small differences in library volumes within the pool. Alopecia areata with under or over 50% scalp involvement, alopecia totalis and alopecia universalis were represented in the patient cohort, which was mostly female. For TCR sequencing, blood came from 25 to 35 alopecia patients at anywhere from one to four time points (pre-sensitization, 2, 6 and 24 weeks). In alopecia patients, the study followed how the peripheral blood TCR repertoire changed in vivo over primary and secondary sensitization to diphenylcyclopropenone (DPC), a hapten. Blood samples were taken from patients before sensitization (week 0) and at 2, 6 and about 24 weeks after DPC sensitization. Throughout the roughly 23-week study period, patients were also given weekly therapeutic DPC doses on the scalp. Patch testing on the upper back used Finn chambers containing 0.01% DPC, with scoring done after 6 days according to International Contact Dermatitis Research Group standards. The study at large found these results: Patch test score was positively correlated with the number of PT1 expanded TCRs, with significance at thresholds 8, 16 and 32 but not at 4. Compared with pre-sensitization or healthy control sets, expanded TCRs formed significantly more large CDR3 similarity clusters, which is consistent with antigen-driven responses. No change with DPC sensitization was found in the number of TCRs above 1 in 1000 frequency, and no evidence of global repertoire structure alterations was found. Repeated subsampling changed both the strength of the expansion versus patch-test correlation and the threshold at which that correlation became significant. Alopecia, a presumed autoimmune disease, was present in all patients, so the immune response of the patients might differ from that of healthy individuals.

This clonotype was recorded many times. It has no known antigen specificity. Base qualities are missing; no much larger clone stands one base away. The library came from RACE. Instrument on record: NextSeq 500. Library preparation attached unique molecular identifiers to individual cDNA molecules for quantitative, reproducible TCR counting. For every blood RNA sample, sequencing covered both the TCR alpha and TCR beta chains. The original methods were these. Samples had a median of about 96,000 TCRs, with a range from roughly 20,000 to 690,600. V, J and CDR3 annotation of the TCR reads was performed with the Decombinator software suite. To make PS versus PT1 abundance plots, every sample was subsampled to the same number of TCRs (28,000). Expanded TCRs were defined as absent before sensitization and observed at least eight times at the 2-week time point. TCRdb's own reprocessing of the public reads used fastp at Q25 and MiXCR and kept productive beta chains. Merged by CDR3 protein, the rows form single entries marked with the most common genes and DNA. The V and J calls and clone size are TCRdb's, not the authors'. For this sample the table gives 80,000 to 95,000 distinct CDR3 sequences, of which around 10% were detected only once. Together, the top ten hold around 4.5% of the sample.

Per the germline V gene (reference sequence), MNHNY is the CDR1 and SVGAGI is the CDR2. V is pared back by 2 bases and J by 9 bases, with 11 bases lying between the germline termini. There are 14 amino acids in the CDR3, from cysteine to phenylalanine inclusive. Kept here is only the CDR3 DNA, which spans 42 bases and is read in frame from base 1. The time point label on this specimen signifies: patch test 1, 2 weeks after DPC sensitization. Taken with the paper, the label for treatment or condition translates to: therapeutic diphenylcyclopropenone sensitization with weekly scalp DPC. At each patch-test visit, blood was drawn before the patch test was applied. To be eligible, patients had to be aged 18 to 70, diagnosed with alopecia and judged suitable for DPC therapy, while pregnant patients were excluded. Total RNA was isolated from unfractionated whole blood collected in Tempus Blood RNA tubes.

The sample consisted of whole blood, taken in connection with sensitization to the hapten diphenylcyclopropenone (DPC). The chain was built from TRBV6-6 and TRBJ1-6; no D gene call is confident. This TCR was sampled from a woman in her forties or fifties with alopecia areata. Some clones in this sample may be carry-over from other donors' samples. The bases read TGTGCCAGCAGTTACAGGGATTTGGGTTCACCCCTCCACTTT. Its protein product is CASSYRDLGSPLHF.